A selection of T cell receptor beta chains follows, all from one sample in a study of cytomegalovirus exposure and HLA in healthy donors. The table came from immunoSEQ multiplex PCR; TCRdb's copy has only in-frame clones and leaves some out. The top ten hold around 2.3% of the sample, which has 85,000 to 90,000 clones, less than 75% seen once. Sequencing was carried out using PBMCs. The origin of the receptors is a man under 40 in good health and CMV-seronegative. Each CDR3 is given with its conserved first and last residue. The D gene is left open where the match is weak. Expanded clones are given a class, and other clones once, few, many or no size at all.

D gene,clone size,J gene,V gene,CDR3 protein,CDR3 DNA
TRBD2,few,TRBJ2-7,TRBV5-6,CASSFTAGEAAEQYF,TGTGCCAGCAGCTTTACAGCGGGAGAGGCTGCCGAGCAGTACTTC
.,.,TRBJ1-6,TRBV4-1,CASSQVTNSPYSPLHF,TGCGCCAGCAGCCAAGTCACCAACTCCCCCTATTCACCCCTCCACTTT
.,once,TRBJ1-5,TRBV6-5,CASGLNQPQHF,TGTGCCAGCGGACTTAATCAGCCCCAGCATTTT
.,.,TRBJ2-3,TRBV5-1,CASSLPIHQGDTQYF,TGCGCCAGCAGCTTGCCCATCCATCAGGGGGATACGCAGTATTTT
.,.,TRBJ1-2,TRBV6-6,CASTNCVQAPGYTF,TGTGCCAGCACCAACTGCGTACAGGCGCCTGGCTACACCTTC
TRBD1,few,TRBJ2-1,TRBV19,CASNSGTVDEQFF,TGTGCCAGCAACTCGGGGACAGTGGATGAGCAGTTCTTC
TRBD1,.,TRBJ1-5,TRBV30,CAWSTRPGVGTGPHGRPQHF,TGTGCCTGGAGTACAAGACCGGGTGTGGGGACAGGGCCCCATGGGCGGCCCCAGCATTTT
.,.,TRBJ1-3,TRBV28,CASSSGFSGNTIYF,TGTGCCAGCAGTTCGGGTTTCTCTGGAAACACCATATATTTT
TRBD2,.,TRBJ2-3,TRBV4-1,CASSQDPPAGGSEDTQYF,TGCGCCAGCAGCCAAGACCCCCCAGCGGGGGGTTCTGAAGATACGCAGTATTTT
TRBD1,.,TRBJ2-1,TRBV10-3,CATAYDRGSSNEQFF,TGTGCCACCGCGTACGACAGGGGGTCTAGCAATGAGCAGTTCTTC
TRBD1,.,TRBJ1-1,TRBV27,CASTTTGQVNTEAFF,TGTGCCAGCACTACTACGGGACAGGTGAACACTGAAGCTTTCTTT
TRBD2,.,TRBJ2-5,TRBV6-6,CASSRGLAGETQYF,TGTGCCAGCAGCAGGGGACTAGCGGGTGAGACCCAGTACTTC
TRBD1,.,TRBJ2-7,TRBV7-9,CASSHRDRVDEQYF,TGTGCCAGCAGCCACCGGGACAGGGTGGACGAGCAGTACTTC
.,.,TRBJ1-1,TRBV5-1,CASSWETGFLFTEAFF,TGCGCCAGCAGCTGGGAAACAGGGTTTCTTTTTACTGAAGCTTTCTTT
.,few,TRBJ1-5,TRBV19,CASSMGGTLGNQPQHF,TGTGCCAGTAGTATGGGAGGTACCTTGGGCAATCAGCCCCAGCATTTT
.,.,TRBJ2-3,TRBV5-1,CASSSPLLRGPSTDTQYF,TGCGCCAGCAGCTCGCCCCTTCTGCGGGGCCCTAGCACAGATACGCAGTATTTT
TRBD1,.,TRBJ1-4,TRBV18,CASSPGGTANEKLFF,TGTGCCAGCTCACCAGGGGGGACAGCGAATGAAAAACTGTTTTTT
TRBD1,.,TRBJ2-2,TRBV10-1,CASSARTGASGELFF,TGCGCCAGCAGTGCGCGGACAGGGGCGTCCGGGGAGCTGTTTTTT
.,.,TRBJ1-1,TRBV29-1,CSVVSGLTEAFF,TGCAGCGTTGTATCCGGACTCACTGAAGCTTTCTTT
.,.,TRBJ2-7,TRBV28,CASNLGLGHSYEQYF,TGTGCCAGCAATTTGGGCTTAGGACACTCCTACGAGCAGTACTTC
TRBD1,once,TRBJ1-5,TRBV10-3,CATRWGDRGVGDPQHF,TGTGCCACTCGTTGGGGCGACAGGGGGGTAGGGGATCCCCAGCATTTT
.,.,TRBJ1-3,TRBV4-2,CASSQKAGGLAQGNTIYF,TGTGCCAGCAGCCAAAAGGCGGGGGGCCTCGCTCAGGGAAACACCATATATTTT
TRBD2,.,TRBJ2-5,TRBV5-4,CASSPGTSGGEETQYF,TGTGCCAGCAGCCCCGGGACTAGCGGGGGGGAAGAGACCCAGTACTTC
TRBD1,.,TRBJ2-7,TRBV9,CASSVATGGGEQYF,TGTGCCAGCAGCGTAGCTACAGGGGGAGGCGAGCAGTACTTC
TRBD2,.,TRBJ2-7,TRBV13,CASSSIGTSGSYEQYF,TGTGCCAGCAGCTCCATAGGGACTAGCGGGAGTTACGAGCAGTACTTC
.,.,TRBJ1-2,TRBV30,CAWSVPGYGYTF,TGTGCCTGGAGTGTGCCGGGATACGGCTACACCTTC
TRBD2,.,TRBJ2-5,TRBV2,CASSFGLAGGSETQYF,TGTGCCAGCAGTTTCGGACTAGCGGGGGGGTCCGAGACCCAGTACTTC
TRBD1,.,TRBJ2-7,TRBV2,CASSEAGGHTYEQYF,TGTGCCAGCAGTGAAGCAGGGGGCCATACCTACGAGCAGTACTTC
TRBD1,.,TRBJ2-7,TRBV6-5,CASGQGTYEQYF,TGTGCCAGCGGACAGGGTACCTACGAGCAGTACTTC
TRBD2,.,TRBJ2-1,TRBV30,CASAGLAGVNEQFF,TGTGCCTCCGCCGGACTAGCGGGAGTAAATGAGCAGTTCTTC
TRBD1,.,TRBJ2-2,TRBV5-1,CASSPQGAQNTGELFF,TGCGCCAGCAGCCCACAGGGGGCCCAGAACACCGGGGAGCTGTTTTTT
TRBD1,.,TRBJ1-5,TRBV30,CAWSGTDRVAPQHF,TGTGCCTGGAGTGGTACCGACAGGGTGGCACCCCAGCATTTT
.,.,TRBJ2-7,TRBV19,CASSYSYEQYF,TGTGCCAGTAGTTACTCCTACGAGCAGTACTTC
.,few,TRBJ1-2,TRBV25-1,CASSEVANYGYTF,TGTGCCAGCAGTGAGGTAGCTAACTATGGCTACACCTTC
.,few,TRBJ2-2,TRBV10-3,CAISELAGDGELFF,TGTGCCATCAGTGAGTTGGCCGGGGACGGGGAGCTGTTTTTT
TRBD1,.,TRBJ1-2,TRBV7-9,CASSRTGDDNYGYTF,TGTGCCAGCAGCCGGACAGGCGATGATAACTATGGCTACACCTTC
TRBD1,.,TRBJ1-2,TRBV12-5,CASAPGTGGAYGYTF,TGTGCTAGTGCCCCAGGGACAGGCGGTGCCTATGGCTACACCTTC
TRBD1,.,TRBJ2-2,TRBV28,CASSLLRGRNTGELFF,TGTGCCAGCAGTTTACTGAGGGGGCGAAACACCGGGGAGCTGTTTTTT
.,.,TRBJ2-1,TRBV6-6,CASRTRLDLPANQQFF,TGTGCCAGCAGGACGCGGTTGGATCTTCCGGCCAATCAGCAGTTCTTC
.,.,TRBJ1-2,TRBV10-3,CAISEYRGYGYTF,TGTGCCATCAGTGAGTACCGGGGCTATGGCTACACCTTC